The present T cell receptor (beta chain) was sequenced within a study of cytomegalovirus exposure and HLA in healthy donors. Study outcomes and limitations: A later analysis reportedly found fewer N-insertions in an Asian-associated ancestry cluster than the approximately 730-donor mean.

A remark on this clone: The antigen is undetermined.

The PCR was carried out with 60 Vbeta primers and 13 Jbeta primers. The repertoire was sequenced with immunoSEQ multiplex PCR; TCRdb's copy has only in-frame clones and lacks some. The sample contains around 100,000 clones, around 76% of which appear only once. The CDR3 totals 14 residues. In germline, CDR1 is LNHDA, CDR2 SQIVND (reference sequence). The germline V and J ends were trimmed by 4 bases and 3 bases, with 10 bases remaining between them. The sequenced sample consisted of PBMCs. This clonotype was sampled from a woman aged 60-75 years in good health and CMV-seropositive. The genes are TRBV19 and TRBJ1-5, with no clear D. CDR3 sequence reads: CASSTPRVNQPQHF. CDR3 nucleotides: TGTGCCAGTAGTACCCCACGGGTCAATCAGCCCCAGCATTTT. The whole variable domain, remainder taken from reference TRBV19 and TRBJ1-5, is DGGITQSPKYLFRKEGQNVTLSCEQNLNHDAMYWYRQDPGQGLRLIYYSQIVNDFQKGDIAEGYSVSREKKESFPLTVTSAQKNPTAFYLCASSTPRVNQPQHFGDGTRLSIL.